The following is a T cell receptor (beta chain) sequence with its context. CDR1 and CDR2 (germline): SGHVS, FQNEAQ. The ends were cut back, 5 bases at V and 5 bases at J, with 11 bases in the middle. This CDR3 comprises 13 residues. The PCR employed 60 Vbeta primers together with 13 Jbeta primers. Data came from immunoSEQ multiplex PCR; TCRdb stores just in-frame clones and leaves some out. The data show nearly 110,000 clones, approximately 73% seen once. The sample comes from a study of cytomegalovirus exposure and HLA in healthy donors. This TCR was sampled from a man under 40 in good health and CMV-seronegative. The V gene is TRBV7-8, the J gene TRBJ2-3; D is perhaps TRBD1 (6 bases). What was sequenced was PBMCs. The CDR3 here is CASSPTGQDTQYF. In DNA, the CDR3 is TGTGCCAGCAGCCCGACAGGCCAAGATACGCAGTATTTT.